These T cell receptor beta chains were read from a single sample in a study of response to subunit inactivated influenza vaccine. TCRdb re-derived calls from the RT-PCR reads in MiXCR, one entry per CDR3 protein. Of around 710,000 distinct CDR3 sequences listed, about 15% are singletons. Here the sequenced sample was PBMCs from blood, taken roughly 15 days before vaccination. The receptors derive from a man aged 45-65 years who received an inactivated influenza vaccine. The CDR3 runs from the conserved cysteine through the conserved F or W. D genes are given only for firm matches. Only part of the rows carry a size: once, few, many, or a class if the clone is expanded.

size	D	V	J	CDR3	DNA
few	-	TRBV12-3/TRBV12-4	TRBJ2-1	CASAGQSYNEQFF	TGTGCCAGCGCGGGACAGTCCTACAATGAGCAGTTCTTC
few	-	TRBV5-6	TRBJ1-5	CASSLTTIDRHQPQHF	TGTGCCAGCAGCTTGACCACTATAGACAGGCATCAGCCCCAGCATTTT
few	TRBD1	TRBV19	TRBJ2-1	CASSISGQGANEQFF	TGTGCCAGTAGTATCTCGGGACAGGGGGCTAATGAGCAGTTCTTC
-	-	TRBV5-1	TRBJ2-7	CASSSRLDSSYEQYF	TGCGCCAGCAGCTCCCGGCTGGACAGCTCATACGAGCAGTACTTC
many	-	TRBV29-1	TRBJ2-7	CSVGTGSPYEQYF	TGCAGCGTTGGGACGGGCTCCCCCTACGAGCAGTACTTC
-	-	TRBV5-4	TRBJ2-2	CASSLAGFSTGELFF	TGTGCCAGCAGCTTGGCCGGGTTTAGCACCGGGGAGCTGTTTTTT
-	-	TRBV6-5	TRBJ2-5	CASSYSMRGRKEDQYF	TGTGCCAGCAGTTACTCTATGAGGGGCCGCAAGGAGGACCAGTACTTC
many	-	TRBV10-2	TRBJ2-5	CASSDWTASEESQYF	TGCGCCAGCAGTGATTGGACAGCCTCGGAGGAGAGCCAGTACTTC
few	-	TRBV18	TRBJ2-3	CASSRPGSDTQYF	TGTGCCAGCTCACGGCCGGGCTCAGATACGCAGTATTTT
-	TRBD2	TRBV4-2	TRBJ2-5	CASSQVSGTSGSGLGKETQYF	TGTGCCAGCAGCCAAGTATCCGGGACTAGCGGGAGTGGATTGGGTAAAGAGACCCAGTACTTC
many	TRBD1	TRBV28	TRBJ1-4	CASSILTGVPEKLFF	TGTGCCAGCAGTATCCTCACAGGGGTCCCTGAAAAACTGTTTTTT
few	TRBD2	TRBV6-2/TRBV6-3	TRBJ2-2	CASSTGLVVPGELFF	TGTGCCAGCAGCACGGGACTAGTCGTCCCCGGGGAGCTGTTTTTT
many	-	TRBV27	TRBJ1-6	CASSLFPYNSPLHF	TGTGCCAGCAGTTTATTCCCCTATAATTCACCCCTCCACTTT
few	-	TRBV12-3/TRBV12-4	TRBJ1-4	CASSLTGGGDEKLFF	TGTGCCAGCAGTTTAACCGGTGGTGGGGATGAAAAACTGTTTTTT
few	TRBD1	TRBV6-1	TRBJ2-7	CASSGPGTGSASYEQYF	TGTGCCAGCAGTGGTCCCGGGACAGGGTCGGCCTCCTACGAGCAGTACTTC
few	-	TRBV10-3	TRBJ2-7	CAISESNGVPYEQYF	TGTGCCATCAGTGAGTCGAACGGGGTCCCGTACGAGCAGTACTTC
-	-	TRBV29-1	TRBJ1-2	CSVDAGEVYYGYTF	TGCAGCGTTGACGCAGGGGAGGTTTACTATGGCTACACCTTC
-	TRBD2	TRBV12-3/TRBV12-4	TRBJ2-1	CASRLLAGVNEQFF	TGTGCCAGCAGACTACTAGCGGGGGTCAATGAGCAGTTCTTC
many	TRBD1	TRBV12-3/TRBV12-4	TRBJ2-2	CASSGPGQGYTGELFF	TGTGCCAGCAGTGGACCGGGACAGGGTTACACCGGGGAGCTGTTTTTT
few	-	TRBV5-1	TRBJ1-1	CASSNPGLQNTEAFF	TGCGCCAGCAGTAATCCGGGACTGCAGAACACTGAAGCTTTCTTT
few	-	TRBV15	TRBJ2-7	CATSRDRGSSEQYF	TGTGCCACCAGCAGAGACAGGGGTTCGTCCGAGCAGTACTTC
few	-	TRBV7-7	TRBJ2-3	CASSPGPNTDTQYF	TGTGCTAGCAGCCCCGGACCTAACACAGATACGCAGTATTTT